The 10 T cell receptor beta chains presented below share a single source sample, sequenced in a study of T cells after yellow fever vaccination (dated by TCRdb to between 2019 and 2020). The library relied on 5' RACE. Reads for this sample came from an Illumina HiSeq 2500. TCRdb reprocessing: public reads trimmed at Q25 with fastp, clones called with MiXCR, in-frame beta chains kept. A single entry per CDR3 protein holds the most common genes and DNA from its merged rows. The sample table holds under 600,000 distinct CDR3 sequences, of which approximately 15% were seen once. 11% to 15% of the sample is held by the ten biggest clonotypes. Reading the label with the study, this specimen's treatment or condition is: live attenuated yellow fever vaccine strain. The sample in question was PBMCs, obtained on the day of the yellow fever booster vaccination. The receptors shown here come from a man aged 25-45 years who received the YFV17D yellow fever vaccine.

Only a few counts were recorded for this clonotype. This CDR3 reads CASSSRTRVPSGELFF. The CDR3 bases are TGTGCCAGCAGTTCGCGGACAAGGGTCCCTAGCGGGGAGCTGTTTTTT. This chain connects TRBV6-2 or TRBV6-3 to TRBJ2-2, with D possibly TRBD1 on 5 matching bases. Per germline, CDR1 MNHEY and CDR2 SVGEGT. The CDR3 contains 16 residues. V gave up 4 bases and J gave up 7 bases, with 19 bases separating them.

This clonotype was detected many times. The chain carries TRBV20-1 and TRBJ2-5, with D tentatively TRBD1 (5 bases). Trimming removed 6 bases at V and 2 bases at J, with 13 bases between. The CDR3 contains 13 residues. Germline loops: CDR1 DFQATT, CDR2 SNEGSKA (reference sequence). The CDR3 here is CSAITGPQETQYF. The CDR3 DNA follows: TGCAGTGCCATAACAGGTCCTCAAGAGACCCAGTACTTC.

In this sample, this clonotype turned up a few times. The chain employs TRBV7-8 and TRBJ1-5; 7 nucleotides line up with TRBD1. CDR1 is SGHVS and CDR2 is FQNEAQ in the germline V gene. The CDR3 length is 16 residues. V lost 5 bases and J lost 0; bases outside the gene matches: 7. The CDR3 protein is CASSRRTGGSNQPQHF. The CDR3 region has the DNA TGTGCCAGCAGCCGCCGGACAGGAGGTAGCAATCAGCCCCAGCATTTT.

This clonotype was picked up a small number of times. The chain carries TRBV7-9 and TRBJ1-1, with D maybe TRBD1 (5 bases). With 7 bases removed from V and 4 bases from J, the gap between germline ends came to 16 bases. The CDR3 loop spans 14 amino acids. Germline assignment: CDR1 SEHNR and CDR2 FQNEAQ (reference sequence). The CDR3 loop is CASTLGTLGTEAFF. CDR3 coding DNA: TGTGCCAGCACCCTAGGGACTTTAGGCACTGAAGCTTTCTTT.

This clonotype was counted between two and nine times. In DNA form, the CDR3 reads TGTGCCAGCAGCGAGCGACTAGCGGAGTACAATGAGCAGTTCTTC. Amino acid sequence: CASSERLAEYNEQFF. The rearrangement uses TRBV9 and TRBJ2-1, with 9 bases that match TRBD2. Trimming cost V 3 bases and J 4 bases; bases outside gene matches: 5. The CDR3 loop spans 15 amino acids. Germline V gene sequence: CDR1 SGDLS, CDR2 YYNGEE.

There are a few counts of this clonotype. V and J are TRBV3-1 and TRBJ1-4, with D unclear. The CDR3 is 13 amino acids. Looked up from germline, CDR1 is LGHDT and CDR2 is YNNKEL (reference sequence). Trimming shortened V by 1 base and J by 3 bases, and 3 bases separated the two germline ends. The chain's CDR3 is CASSQVSNEKLFF. Written as DNA, the CDR3 is TGTGCCAGCAGCCAAGTTTCTAATGAAAAACTGTTTTTT. Supplemented by reference TRBV3-1 and TRBJ1-4, the full variable domain reads DTAVSQTPKYLVTQMGNDKSIKCEQNLGHDTMYWYKQDSKKFLKIMFSYNNKELIINETVPNRFSPKSPDKAHLNLHINSLELGDSAVYFCASSQVSNEKLFFGSGTQLSVL.

This clonotype has only a few counts. This rearrangement joins TRBV6-1 to TRBJ2-4, with D hard to call. With 2 bases removed from V and 2 bases from J, the gap between germline ends came to 10 bases. Germline V gene sequence: CDR1 MNHNS, CDR2 SASEGT. The CDR3 length is 15 residues. CDR3 region: CASSERGFTKNIQYF. In DNA form, the CDR3 reads TGTGCCAGCAGTGAAAGAGGCTTTACCAAAAACATTCAGTACTTC.

This clonotype was detected only a few times. V gene TRBV7-9 combines with J gene TRBJ1-1; D remains unclear. Germline V CDR1 and CDR2: SEHNR, FQNEAQ (reference sequence). Trimming removed 6 bases from V and 11 bases from J, with 16 bases in between. The CDR3 length is 12 residues. CDR3 in amino acids: CASSQIIPSAFF. DNA for the CDR3: TGTGCCAGCAGTCAAATCATTCCAAGTGCTTTCTTT.

The chain combines TRBV6-2 or TRBV6-3 with TRBJ2-1; TRBD2 agrees at 9 bases. The trim removed 2 bases at V and 3 bases at J, leaving 2 bases unmatched. There are 15 residues in the CDR3. The germline V gene encodes CDR1 MNHEY and CDR2 SVGEGT. DNA for the CDR3: TGTGCCAGCAGTTACGGACTAGCGAACTACAATGAGCAGTTCTTC. Encoded protein: CASSYGLANYNEQFF.

The chain uses TRBV4-2 and TRBJ1-1; maybe TRBD1 (6 bases). The CDR3 sequence is 15 residues long. Trimming shortened V by 2 bases and J by 6 bases, and 16 bases separated the two germline ends. Germline V CDR1 and CDR2: LGHNA, YNFKEQ. The CDR3 loop is CASSQIQGRGAEAFF. DNA for the CDR3: TGTGCCAGCAGCCAAATACAGGGCCGGGGGGCTGAAGCTTTCTTT.